This TCR beta chain was retrieved from a study of blood T cells in healthy people across ages. Trimming stripped 4 bases from V and 8 bases from J, with 8 bases between. The germline V gene encodes CDR1 SGHTA and CDR2 FQGNSA. This CDR3 comprises 12 residues. General study points: It was held that diversity estimates obtained from one million T cells represented underestimates.

Donors were healthy Caucasian individuals from Russia aged roughly 6 to 95. The draw of peripheral blood yielded 8.5 to 10 milliliters from each donor. Each sample gave at least 6.5 million isolated PBMCs. This clonotype was counted ten times or more. Its antigen is unidentified. Together with a sample-barcoded 5' primer, a J-beta primer mix was included in a second PCR lasting roughly 6 to 12 cycles. TCRdb fed the 5' RACE reads into MiXCR, producing one record per CDR3 protein. The sample records 590,000 or so distinct CDR3 sequences, less than 35% being singletons. Material for sequencing was blood. This receptor was taken from a woman of 80 years or more in good health. The chain joins TRBV7-2 to TRBJ1-4; no clear D gene. Here the CDR3 DNA reads TGTGCCAGCAGCTCGAGTCGAGAAAAACTGTTTTTT. It encodes CASSSSREKLFF.